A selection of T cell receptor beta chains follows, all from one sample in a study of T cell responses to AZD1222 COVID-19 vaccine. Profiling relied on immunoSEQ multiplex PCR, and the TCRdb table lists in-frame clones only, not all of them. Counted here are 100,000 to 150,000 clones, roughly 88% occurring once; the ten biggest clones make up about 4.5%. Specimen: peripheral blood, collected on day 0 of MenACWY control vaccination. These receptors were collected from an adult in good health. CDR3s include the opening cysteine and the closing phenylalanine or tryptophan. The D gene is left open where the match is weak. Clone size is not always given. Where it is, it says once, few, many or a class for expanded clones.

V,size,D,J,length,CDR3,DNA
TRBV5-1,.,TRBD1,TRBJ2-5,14,CASSAGTGQETQYF,TGCGCCAGCAGCGCAGGGACAGGGCAAGAGACCCAGTACTTC
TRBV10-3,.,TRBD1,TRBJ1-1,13,CAISEQGDTEAFF,TGTGCCATCAGTGAACAGGGGGACACTGAAGCTTTCTTT
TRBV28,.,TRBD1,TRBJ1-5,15,CASSLKGAYNQPQHF,TGTGCCAGCAGTTTAAAGGGGGCCTACAATCAGCCCCAGCATTTT
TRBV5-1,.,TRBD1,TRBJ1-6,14,CASSPRQGNSPLHF,TGCGCCAGCAGCCCGAGACAGGGCAATTCACCCCTCCACTTT
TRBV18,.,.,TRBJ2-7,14,CASSPPGHDYEQYF,TGTGCCAGCTCACCACCGGGACATGACTACGAGCAGTACTTC
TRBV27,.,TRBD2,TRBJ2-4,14,CASRALAGENIQYF,TGTGCCAGCAGGGCACTAGCGGGGGAAAACATTCAGTACTTC
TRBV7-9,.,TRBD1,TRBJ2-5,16,CASSSPGTGMQETQYF,TGTGCCAGCAGCTCCCCCGGGACAGGGATGCAAGAGACCCAGTACTTC
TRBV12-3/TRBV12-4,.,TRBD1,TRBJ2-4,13,CASSLGGQDIQYF,TGTGCCAGCAGTTTAGGGGGACAGGACATTCAGTACTTC
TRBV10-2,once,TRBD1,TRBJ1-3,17,CASSALTGPTPGNTIYF,TGCGCCAGCAGTGCCCTGACAGGGCCTACCCCTGGAAACACCATATATTTT
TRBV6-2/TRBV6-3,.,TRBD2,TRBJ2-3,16,CASSYSRLAGADTQYF,TGTGCCAGCAGTTACTCCCGACTAGCGGGGGCGGATACGCAGTATTTT
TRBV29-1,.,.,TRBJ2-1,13,CSGGDFSYNEQFF,TGCAGCGGGGGGGACTTCTCCTACAATGAGCAGTTCTTC
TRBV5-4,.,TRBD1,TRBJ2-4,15,CASSLTGTGGNIQYF,TGTGCCAGCAGCCTCACCGGGACAGGGGGGAACATTCAGTACTTC
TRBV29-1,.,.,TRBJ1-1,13,CSGKQGGNTEAFF,TGCAGCGGCAAACAGGGTGGGAACACTGAAGCTTTCTTT
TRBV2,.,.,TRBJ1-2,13,CASSGDSNYGYTF,TGTGCCAGCAGTGGTGACAGCAACTATGGCTACACCTTC
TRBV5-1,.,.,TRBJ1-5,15,CASSLGVEGNQPQHF,TGCGCCAGCAGCCTCGGGGTGGAGGGAAATCAGCCCCAGCATTTT
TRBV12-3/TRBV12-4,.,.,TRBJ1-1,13,CASRKAGSTEAFF,TGTGCCAGCAGGAAGGCAGGGAGCACTGAAGCTTTCTTT
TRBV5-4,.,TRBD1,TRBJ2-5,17,CASSHFRGTMTQETQYF,TGTGCCAGCAGCCACTTCAGGGGGACCATGACCCAAGAGACCCAGTACTTC
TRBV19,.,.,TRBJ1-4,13,CASSMGRNEKLFF,TGTGCCAGTAGTATGGGACGGAATGAAAAACTGTTTTTT
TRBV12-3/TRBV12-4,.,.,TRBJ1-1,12,CASSPNDYEAFF,TGTGCCAGCAGCCCTAACGACTATGAAGCTTTCTTT
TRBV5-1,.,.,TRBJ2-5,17,CASSLDGDGFVQETQYF,TGCGCCAGCAGCTTGGACGGGGACGGCTTCGTCCAAGAGACCCAGTACTTC
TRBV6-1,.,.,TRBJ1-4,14,CASSDRATNEKLFF,TGTGCCAGCAGTGACAGGGCTACTAATGAAAAACTGTTTTTT
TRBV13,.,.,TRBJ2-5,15,CASSLVGGHQETQYF,TGTGCCAGCAGCTTAGTGGGCGGACACCAAGAGACCCAGTACTTC
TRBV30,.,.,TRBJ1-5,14,CAWSRGPSNQPQHF,TGTGCCTGGAGTCGGGGGCCTAGCAATCAGCCCCAGCATTTT
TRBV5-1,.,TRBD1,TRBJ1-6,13,CASSGQGDSPLHF,TGCGCCAGCAGCGGACAGGGAGATTCACCCCTCCACTTT
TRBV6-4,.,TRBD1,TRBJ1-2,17,CASSDSGGAGGNYGYTF,TGTGCCAGCAGTGACTCAGGAGGGGCAGGGGGTAACTATGGCTACACCTTC
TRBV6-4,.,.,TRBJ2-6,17,CASSPPGYWSGANVLTF,TGTGCCAGCAGCCCCCCAGGGTATTGGTCTGGGGCCAACGTCCTGACTTTC
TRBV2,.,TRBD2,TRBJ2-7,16,CASSEAGLAGAPGQYF,TGTGCCAGCAGTGAAGCGGGCCTAGCGGGAGCCCCCGGGCAGTACTTC
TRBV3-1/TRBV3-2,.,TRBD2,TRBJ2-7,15,CASSPISGSRFEQYF,TGTGCCAGCAGCCCCATTAGCGGGAGTCGGTTCGAGCAGTACTTC
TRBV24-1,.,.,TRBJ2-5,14,CATSDFDSQETQYF,TGTGCCACCAGTGATTTTGACAGTCAAGAGACCCAGTACTTC
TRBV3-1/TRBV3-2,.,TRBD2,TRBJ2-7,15,CASSQRTSGSYEQYF,TGTGCCAGCAGCCAAAGGACTAGCGGGAGCTACGAGCAGTACTTC
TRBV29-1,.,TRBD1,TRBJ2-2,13,CSVDRGHTGELFF,TGCAGCGTTGACAGGGGGCATACCGGGGAGCTGTTTTTT
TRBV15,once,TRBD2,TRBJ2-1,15,CATSRGGTTSPEQFF,TGTGCCACCAGCAGAGGGGGGACTACTTCCCCTGAGCAGTTCTTC
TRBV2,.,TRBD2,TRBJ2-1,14,CARATSGNGNEQFF,TGTGCCAGGGCGACTAGCGGGAATGGCAATGAGCAGTTCTTC
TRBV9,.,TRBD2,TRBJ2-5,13,CASSVGDYETQYF,TGTGCCAGCAGCGTAGGGGACTATGAGACCCAGTACTTC
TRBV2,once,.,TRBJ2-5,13,CASMGAGQETQYF,TGTGCCAGCATGGGCGCGGGCCAAGAGACCCAGTACTTC
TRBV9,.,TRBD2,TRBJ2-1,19,CASSERWGTSGYQGDEQFF,TGTGCCAGCAGCGAACGGTGGGGGACTAGCGGATACCAGGGCGATGAGCAGTTCTTC
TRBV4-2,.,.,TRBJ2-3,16,CASSQGYLESTDTQYF,TGTGCCAGCAGCCAAGGTTATTTGGAAAGCACAGATACGCAGTATTTT
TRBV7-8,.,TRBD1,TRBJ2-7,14,CASSLATGDYEQYF,TGTGCCAGCAGCTTAGCGACAGGGGACTACGAGCAGTACTTC
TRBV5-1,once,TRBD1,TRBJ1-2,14,CASRNTGGAYGYTF,TGCGCCAGCAGAAACACAGGGGGGGCCTATGGCTACACCTTC
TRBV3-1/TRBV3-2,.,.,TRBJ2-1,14,CASSQSTGYNEQFF,TGTGCCAGCAGCCAATCAACAGGTTACAATGAGCAGTTCTTC